Following are 13 T cell receptor beta chains from one sample sequenced in a study of identical twins. One entry per CDR3 protein results from TCRdb running MiXCR on the 5' RACE reads. The repertoire consists of 450,000 to 650,000 distinct CDR3 sequences, with approximately 9.6% occurring once and the leading ten covering 3%. These same records also appear under a second study, on yellow fever vaccine responses in identical twins.

Sequenced material: PBMCs. Receptors were obtained from a young woman in good health.

This clonotype was counted a single time. The gene calls are TRBV4-3 and TRBJ2-7; D is uncertain. The V and J ends lost 4 bases and 3 bases respectively, with 19 bases between them. This CDR3 contains 16 residues. Germline loops: CDR1 LGHNA, CDR2 YSLEER. CDR3 DNA: TGCGCCAGCAGCCCCGGCGGTGGAGACTCGGGCTACGAGCAGTACTTC. It specifies CASSPGGGDSGYEQYF.

This clonotype was detected many times. This chain connects TRBV7-9 to TRBJ2-7; 7 positions agree with TRBD1. V gave up 5 bases and J gave up 1 base; unmatched junction bases: 5. From germline, CDR1 is SEHNR and CDR2 FQNEAQ (reference sequence). CDR3 length: 14 amino acids. For the CDR3, the DNA is TGTGCCAGCAGCCCGAGACAGGGTTCCTACGAGCAGTACTTC. Amino acids: CASSPRQGSYEQYF.

This clonotype came up many times. The rearrangement joins TRBV27 to TRBJ2-1; TRBD2 agrees at 8 bases. The CDR3 loop spans 16 amino acids. With 5 bases clipped from V and 6 bases from J, the junction kept 12 bases outside the gene matches. Germline lookup yields CDR1 MNHEY and CDR2 SMNVEV (reference sequence). CDR3 amino acids: CASSPSAGGAPNEQFF. CDR3 nucleotides: TGTGCCAGCAGTCCTTCTGCGGGGGGAGCCCCCAATGAGCAGTTCTTC.

This clonotype occurred many times. The J gene is TRBJ2-7, the V gene TRBV7-9, with unresolved D. Trimming pared 5 bases from V and 0 bases from J, leaving 17 bases between. Germline assignment: CDR1 SEHNR and CDR2 FQNEAQ (reference sequence). The CDR3 is 16 residues long. Here the CDR3 reads CASSPPLSLNSYEQYF. CDR3 nucleotides: TGTGCCAGCAGCCCACCACTTAGCCTAAACTCCTACGAGCAGTACTTC.

This clonotype was observed many times. This rearrangement joins TRBV5-1 to TRBJ2-2, with 13 positions matching TRBD2. This CDR3 contains 15 residues. Germline assignment: CDR1 SGHRS and CDR2 YFSETQ. The V and J ends lost 3 bases and 6 bases, in that order; junction bases with no gene match: 2. Here the CDR3 reads CASSSGLAGPGELFF. The CDR3, as DNA: TGCGCCAGCAGCTCGGGACTAGCGGGACCCGGGGAGCTGTTTTTT.

This clonotype was counted ten times or more. The chain uses TRBV4-3 and TRBJ1-2; weak D call: TRBD1 (5 bases). V gave up 0 bases and J gave up 3 bases, with 11 bases separating them. Per germline, CDR1 LGHNA and CDR2 YSLEER. CDR3 length: 15 residues. In nucleotides, the CDR3 is TGCGCCAGCAGCCAAGATCGGGGGTTTGACTATGGCTACACCTTC. It yields the protein CASSQDRGFDYGYTF.

This clonotype showed up just a few times. The V call is TRBV2, the J call TRBJ2-2, with D uncertain. The CDR3 has 14 amino acids. Germline V gives CDR1 SNHLY, CDR2 FYNNEI. Trimming took off 8 bases at V and 0 bases at J, with 10 bases between the two ends. The CDR3 is CASGVGPNTGELFF. CDR3 bases: TGTGCCAGCGGAGTGGGCCCGAACACCGGGGAGCTGTTTTTT.

In this sample, this clonotype turned up many times. The chain combines TRBV20-1 with TRBJ2-7, with TRBD2 identical over 9 bases. Per germline, CDR1 DFQATT and CDR2 SNEGSKA (reference sequence). This CDR3 has 17 amino acids. The junction had 11 bases not matched to a gene; V was cut back by 0 bases and J by 2 bases. The CDR3 spells CSARDSLRLAAAYEQYF. CDR3 DNA: TGCAGTGCTAGAGATTCCTTGCGACTAGCGGCAGCCTACGAGCAGTACTTC.

This clonotype has a handful of counts. This chain joins TRBV9 and TRBJ2-1; D gene uncertain. CDR1 and CDR2 (germline): SGDLS, YYNGEE. With 4 bases removed from V and 8 bases from J, the gap between germline ends came to 16 bases. The CDR3 has 14 residues. In DNA, the CDR3 is TGTGCCAGCAGCCCCACCGACTCTCCGGATGAGCAGTTCTTC. Translating gives CASSPTDSPDEQFF.

This clonotype was found a few times. This chain uses TRBV29-1 with TRBJ2-7, with D possibly matching TRBD2 (5 bases). CDR3 size: 12 residues. The germline V and J ends were trimmed by 7 bases and 5 bases, with 15 bases remaining between them. CDR1 SQVTM and CDR2 ANQGSEA come from the germline V gene. CDR3 nucleotide sequence: TGCAGCGCCTGGACCGAGGGCGACGAGCAGTACTTC. Translating gives CSAWTEGDEQYF.

The chain uses TRBV15 and TRBJ2-3; no clear D gene. V was shortened by 2 bases and J by 0 bases, with 6 bases between the two germline ends. The CDR3 runs to 14 residues. Per the germline V gene, CDR1 is LNHNV and CDR2 is YYDKDF (reference sequence). The CDR3 nucleotides read TGTGCCACCAGCAGACAGTCAAGCACAGATACGCAGTATTTT. Translation gives CATSRQSSTDTQYF.

This clonotype has ten or more counts. The chain links TRBV4-3 to TRBJ2-5; no clear D. The CDR3 contains 14 residues. Trimming took 0 bases from V and 4 from J, leaving 9 bases between them. From germline, CDR1 is LGHNA and CDR2 YSLEER. CDR3: CASSQEVMGETQYF. CDR3 DNA sequence: TGCGCCAGCAGCCAAGAGGTCATGGGAGAGACCCAGTACTTC.

This clonotype was seen at least ten times. The V gene is TRBV28, the J gene TRBJ2-5; D unclear. The CDR3 has 14 residues. The germline V gene encodes CDR1 MDHEN and CDR2 SYDVKM. The ends were cut back, 6 bases at V and 3 bases at J, with 14 bases in the middle. The CDR3 bases are TGTGCCAGCAGAATAGGGAACCGAAAAGAGACCCAGTACTTC. Its protein is CASRIGNRKETQYF.